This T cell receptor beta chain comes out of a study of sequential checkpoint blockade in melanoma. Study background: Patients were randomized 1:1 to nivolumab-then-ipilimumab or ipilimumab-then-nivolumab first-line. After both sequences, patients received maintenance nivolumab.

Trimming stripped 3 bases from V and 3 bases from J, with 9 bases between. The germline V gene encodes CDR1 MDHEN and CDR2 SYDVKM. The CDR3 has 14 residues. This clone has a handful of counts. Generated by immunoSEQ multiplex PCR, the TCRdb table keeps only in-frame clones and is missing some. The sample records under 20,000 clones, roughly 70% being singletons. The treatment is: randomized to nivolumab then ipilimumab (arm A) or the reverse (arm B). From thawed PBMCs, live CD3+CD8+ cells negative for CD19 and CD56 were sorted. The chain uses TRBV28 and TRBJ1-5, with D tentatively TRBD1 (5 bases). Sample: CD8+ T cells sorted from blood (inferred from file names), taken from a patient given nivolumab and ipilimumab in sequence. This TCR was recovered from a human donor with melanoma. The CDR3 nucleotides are TGTGCCAGCAGTTTGACAGATTCCAATCAGCCCCAGCATTTT. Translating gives CASSLTDSNQPQHF.